Below are 29 T cell receptor beta chains sequenced from a single sample in a study of T cell repertoires in cytomegalovirus infection (dated by TCRdb to between 2018 and 2020). The sequencer listed for this sample is Illumina HiSeq 1500. TCRdb reanalyzed the raw reads on its own, using fastp at Q25 for trimming and MiXCR for clone calling, and kept in-frame beta chains. Rows with one shared CDR3 protein collapse into an entry with the most common genes and DNA. The table for this sample lists about 180,000 distinct CDR3 sequences; less than 25% of them were counted only once. The ten biggest clones cover around a quarter of the sample. These receptors' antigens are unknown. Read against the paper, the sample's treatment or condition label means: in vitro stimulation with specific CMV peptide epitopes to enrich CMV-specific T cells. The sequencing used CD8+ T cells from cultured PBMCs, collected from culture after CMV antigen stimulation. Receptor source: a human donor in good health (CMV status not recorded). Some clones in this sample may be carry-over from other donors' samples.

The chain couples TRBV7-9 to TRBJ2-7; D is uncertain. Trimming took 3 bases from V and 6 from J, leaving 15 bases between them. Germline lookup yields CDR1 SEHNR and CDR2 FQNEAQ (reference sequence). This CDR3 is 14 amino acids long. CDR3 region: CASSLIIGNGEQYF. CDR3 bases: TGTGCCAGCAGCTTGATAATCGGCAATGGCGAGCAGTACTTC.

The rearrangement links TRBV7-8 to TRBJ1-5, with TRBD1 as a possible D gene (6 bases). V was clipped by 2 bases and J by 2 bases, with 10 bases between them. Looked up from germline, CDR1 is SGHVS and CDR2 is FQNEAQ. The CDR3 runs to 15 residues. In DNA, the CDR3 is TGTGCCAGCAGCTTAAAGGGACACGGCAATCAGCCCCAGCATTTT. Protein: CASSLKGHGNQPQHF.

This clonotype occurred a few times. This chain connects TRBV19 to TRBJ1-2; D uncertain. The CDR3 loop spans 17 amino acids. From germline, CDR1 is LNHDA and CDR2 SQIVND (reference sequence). The V end was cut by 4 bases, the J end by 2 bases, with 20 bases between. Written as DNA, the CDR3 is TGTGCCAGTAGTACTCCCTTGTTGAAAGGGCTAAACTATGGCTACACCTTC. Translating it yields CASSTPLLKGLNYGYTF.

This clonotype was detected only a few times. The J gene is TRBJ1-6, the V gene TRBV4-1; D perhaps matches TRBD1 (5 bases). The CDR3 has 16 amino acids. V lost 0 bases, J lost 4 bases, and 10 bases lay in between. Germline loops: CDR1 MGHRA, CDR2 YSYEKL. CDR3: CASSQDDHRYNSPLHF. The CDR3 coding sequence is TGCGCCAGCAGCCAAGATGACCACAGGTATAATTCACCCCTCCACTTT.

V is TRBV7-4 and J is TRBJ1-2; TRBD1 matches 10 bases. The CDR3 is 16 amino acids. The V gene end was trimmed by 3 bases and the J gene end by 6 bases; junction bases not matched to a gene: 10. Germline V lookup: CDR1 SGHVT, CDR2 SQSDAQ. The CDR3 DNA sequence: TGTGCCAGCAGCTTCTTGCCCCGGGACAGGGGAAATGGCTACACCTTC. Protein: CASSFLPRDRGNGYTF.

The rearrangement joins TRBV7-9 to TRBJ2-2, with D perhaps being TRBD1 or TRBD2 (5 bases each). The CDR3 is 18 residues long. Germline loops: CDR1 SEHNR, CDR2 FQNEAQ (reference sequence). V was pared by 6 bases and J by 0 bases, with 20 bases between. The CDR3 reads CASSSRDGEAPNTGELFF. CDR3 bases: TGTGCCAGCAGTTCAAGGGACGGAGAGGCCCCGAACACCGGGGAGCTGTTTTTT.

This clonotype was picked up a small number of times. The chain carries TRBV7-2 and TRBJ2-3, with 7 bases aligning to TRBD2. CDR3 length: 15 residues. V lost 6 bases, J lost 5 bases, and 11 bases stayed unmatched. CDR1 is SGHTA, CDR2 FQGNSA, per germline. CDR3 in DNA: TGTGCCAGCAGTTCTAACCTAGCGGCGGTAGATACGCAGTATTTT. Amino acid sequence: CASSSNLAAVDTQYF.

This rearrangement joins TRBV4-1 to TRBJ1-5; the match to TRBD1 covers 7 bases. Trimming cost V 3 bases and J 0 bases; bases outside gene matches: 11. This CDR3 contains 18 residues. CDR1 and CDR2 (germline): MGHRA, YSYEKL. The CDR3 coding sequence is TGCGCCAGCAGCCAGGACAGTCAGGGGGGGTATAGCAATCAGCCCCAGCATTTT. This codes for CASSQDSQGGYSNQPQHF.

The chain couples TRBV12-3 or TRBV12-4 to TRBJ2-1; tentative D call: TRBD2 (6 bases). The CDR3 is made up of 15 amino acids. Trimming pared 9 bases from V and 3 bases from J, leaving 18 bases between. The CDR3 loop is CASNQAGGIYNEQFF. The DNA for the CDR3 is TGTGCCAGTAATCAGGCGGGCGGGATCTACAATGAGCAGTTCTTC.

V usage is TRBV7-2 and J usage is TRBJ1-5, with D unresolved. Germline V CDR1 and CDR2: SGHTA, FQGNSA. The V and J ends lost 1 base and 0 bases respectively, with 4 bases between them. The CDR3 contains 14 residues. The CDR3 bases are TGTGCCAGCAGCTTAGACAGTAGCAATCAGCCCCAGCATTTT. It codes for CASSLDSSNQPQHF.

This clonotype has more than one count but fewer than ten. The rearrangement joins TRBV12-3 or TRBV12-4 to TRBJ2-5, with D tentatively TRBD1 (5 bases). The CDR3 covers 13 residues. Trimming cost V 5 bases and J 5 bases, with 12 bases left between them. The CDR3 sequence: CASSPGYSETQYF. DNA for the CDR3: TGTGCCAGCAGTCCAGGGTATTCGGAGACCCAGTACTTC.

The chain has TRBV10-3 and TRBJ2-2; D not certain. The CDR3 has 16 amino acids. CDR1 ENHRY and CDR2 SYGVKD come from the germline V gene. Trimming took off 7 bases at V and 5 bases at J, with 20 bases between the two ends. CDR3 bases: TGTGCCATCATTAACGACCGACCTCCCGGGACCGGGGAGCTGTTTTTT. Its protein product is CAIINDRPPGTGELFF.

This clonotype was picked up a small number of times. V and J are TRBV9 and TRBJ2-5; D not certain. This CDR3 spans 11 amino acids. V lost 0 bases, J lost 6 bases, and 3 bases lay in between. Germline loops: CDR1 SGDLS, CDR2 YYNGEE. CDR3 DNA sequence: TGTGCCAGCAGCGTAGGAAAGACCCAGTACTTC. This translates into CASSVGKTQYF.

This clonotype was seen more than once but under ten times. The chain combines TRBV9 with TRBJ2-1; possible D gene TRBD2, 5 bases. The CDR3 has 13 amino acids. V was trimmed by 4 bases and J by 10 bases, leaving 15 bases between them. In germline, CDR1 is SGDLS, CDR2 YYNGEE. The CDR3 DNA reads as TGTGCCAGCAGCCCCCATTCTACGGGGGAGCAGTTCTTC. It specifies CASSPHSTGEQFF.

This clonotype has a handful of counts. The chain has TRBV4-2 and TRBJ2-7; 9 bases agree with TRBD1. Germline values: CDR1 LGHNA, CDR2 YNFKEQ. V lost 0 bases and J lost 3; bases outside the gene matches: 6. CDR3 length: 16 residues. In DNA form, the CDR3 reads TGTGCCAGCAGCCAAGAGTCTGGGGGACAGGGCTACGAGCAGTACTTC. Amino acid sequence: CASSQESGGQGYEQYF.

This sequence joins TRBV11-2 and TRBJ2-5, with no clear D. This CDR3 has 13 amino acids. Trimming took off 4 bases at V and 6 bases at J, with 12 bases between the two ends. The V gene's germline CDR1 is SGHAT and CDR2 FQNNGV. CDR3 sequence reads: CASSYLGWQTQYF. For the CDR3, the DNA is TGTGCCAGCAGCTACTTGGGGTGGCAGACCCAGTACTTC.

This clonotype was detected a few times. The genes are TRBV7-4 and TRBJ1-6; 7 positions agree with TRBD1. The CDR3 covers 13 residues. Trimming at V came to 7 bases and at J to 9 bases, leaving 6 bases not matched to a gene. Germline lookup yields CDR1 SGHVT and CDR2 SQSDAQ. The CDR3 is CASTETGSSPLHF. CDR3 DNA: TGTGCCAGCACCGAGACAGGGTCTTCACCCCTCCACTTT.

This clonotype was counted between two and nine times. The V gene is TRBV5-6, the J gene TRBJ1-2, with 9 bases aligning to TRBD1. Germline trimming cut 4 bases from V and 8 bases from J; bases unmatched to any gene: 6. CDR1 is SGHDT, CDR2 YYEEEE, per germline. This CDR3 has 13 residues. DNA for the CDR3: TGTGCCAGCAGCCTCGGGACAGGGATCGGCTACACCTTC. The encoded protein is CASSLGTGIGYTF.

This clonotype came up a few times. The rearrangement joins TRBV7-2 to TRBJ1-2; D is uncertain. The CDR3 is made up of 15 amino acids. The V and J ends lost 0 bases and 7 bases respectively, with 15 bases between them. From germline, CDR1 is SGHTA and CDR2 FQGNSA. CDR3: CASSLAWREEGGYTF. For the CDR3, the DNA is TGTGCCAGCAGCTTAGCATGGAGGGAGGAAGGTGGCTACACCTTC.

This clonotype turned up a few times. This chain joins TRBV19 and TRBJ2-1; a weak D match, TRBD2 (6 bases). The germline V gene has CDR1 LNHDA and CDR2 SQIVND (reference sequence). The ends were cut back, 0 bases at V and 7 bases at J, with 19 bases in the middle. The CDR3 is 17 residues long. CDR3: CASSIDRLGWRVNEQFF. CDR3 nucleotides: TGTGCCAGTAGTATAGATCGCTTGGGTTGGAGGGTGAATGAGCAGTTCTTC. The full variable domain, its missing parts supplied by reference TRBV19 and TRBJ2-1, is DGGITQSPKYLFRKEGQNVTLSCEQNLNHDAMYWYRQDPGQGLRLIYYSQIVNDFQKGDIAEGYSVSREKKESFPLTVTSAQKNPTAFYLCASSIDRLGWRVNEQFFGPGTRLTVL.

This clonotype has a handful of counts. The chain couples TRBV7-8 to TRBJ2-7, with no clear D. V was clipped by 4 bases and J by 1 base, with 17 bases between them. The CDR3 runs to 16 residues. Germline V gene lookup returns CDR1 SGHVS and CDR2 FQNEAQ. CDR3: CASSSTPSDPSYEQYF. In nucleotides, the CDR3 is TGTGCCAGCAGCTCTACGCCGAGCGACCCTTCCTACGAGCAGTACTTC.

This clonotype was seen ten or more times. J is TRBJ2-4 and V is TRBV7-2; D call uncertain. CDR3 size: 16 residues. Germline V gives CDR1 SGHTA, CDR2 FQGNSA. Trimming cost V 1 base and J 1 base, with 11 bases left between them. Here the CDR3 reads CASSLGGVEAKNIQYF. Here the CDR3 DNA reads TGTGCCAGCAGCTTAGGAGGCGTAGAGGCCAAAAACATTCAGTACTTC.

In its sample, this clonotype was seen a few times. V usage is TRBV7-2 and J usage is TRBJ2-1; 7 bases fit TRBD1. V trimming: 2 bases; J trimming: 4 bases; junction bases outside the gene matches: 11. This CDR3 is built from 17 residues. Germline V gives CDR1 SGHTA, CDR2 FQGNSA. The CDR3 sequence: CASSLQGPRDSYNEQFF. In DNA form, the CDR3 reads TGTGCCAGCAGCTTACAGGGGCCTCGGGACAGTTACAATGAGCAGTTCTTC.

This clonotype was found a few times. The chain joins TRBV12-3 or TRBV12-4 to TRBJ2-7; D remains unclear. This CDR3 has 13 residues. Trimming left V 7 bases short and J 0 bases short, with 10 bases between. The CDR3 nucleotides are TGTGCCAGCACTTCACCTAGCTCCTACGAGCAGTACTTC. It specifies CASTSPSSYEQYF.

The J gene is TRBJ1-3, the V gene TRBV7-9; D is unclear. Germline assignment: CDR1 SEHNR and CDR2 FQNEAQ (reference sequence). V gave up 5 bases and J gave up 0 bases, with 11 bases separating them. This CDR3 has 15 amino acids. DNA for the CDR3: TGTGCCAGCAGCAGGACGCTAACCTCTGGAAACACCATATATTTT. It specifies CASSRTLTSGNTIYF.

The V call is TRBV4-1, the J call TRBJ2-5; 12 bases are a match to TRBD2. Looked up from germline, CDR1 is MGHRA and CDR2 is YSYEKL. The CDR3 spans 15 residues. V shed 6 bases, J shed 2 bases, and the junction held 4 bases outside the gene matches. This chain's CDR3 is CASSRTSGGQETQYF. The CDR3 bases are TGCGCCAGCAGTCGTACTAGCGGGGGGCAAGAGACCCAGTACTTC.

This clonotype turned up a few times. V gene TRBV30 combines with J gene TRBJ2-7; either TRBD1 or TRBD2 may fit D (5 bases each). The CDR3 runs 14 residues. Germline V lookup: CDR1 GTSNPN, CDR2 SVGIG (reference sequence). The V and J ends lost 4 bases and 0 bases respectively, with 13 bases between them. The CDR3 region is CAWTLSGSSYEQYF. The CDR3 DNA reads as TGTGCCTGGACCCTATCAGGGAGCTCCTACGAGCAGTACTTC.

This clonotype was observed a few times. The chain joins TRBV20-1 to TRBJ1-1, with D possibly matching TRBD1 (6 bases). Germline V lookup: CDR1 DFQATT, CDR2 SNEGSKA (reference sequence). The V and J ends lost 0 bases and 1 base respectively, with 12 bases between them. The CDR3 consists of 15 residues. The CDR3 sequence is CSARDQGKGNTEAFF. CDR3 nucleotides: TGCAGTGCTAGAGATCAGGGGAAAGGGAACACTGAAGCTTTCTTT.

The chain links TRBV7-2 to TRBJ2-7; TRBD1 matches 7 bases. The CDR3 is 17 residues long. Looked up from germline, CDR1 is SGHTA and CDR2 is FQGNSA. With V trimmed by 5 bases and J by 4 bases, 17 bases remained unmatched. CDR3 loop: CASSLRQGTSFGYEQYF. The CDR3, as DNA: TGTGCCAGCAGCCTCCGACAGGGCACCTCGTTCGGGTACGAGCAGTACTTC.